Presented here are 32 T cell receptor beta chains from one specimen sequenced in a study of breast tumors, draining lymph nodes, adjacent tissues. The lymph nodes were axillary draining lymph nodes from breast cancer patients. Each CDR3 protein gets one entry after TCRdb re-called the multiplex PCR reads with MiXCR. The sample lists more than 250,000 distinct CDR3 sequences; more than 30% were seen once. Sequencing was performed on axillary lymph node tissue. The source of these receptors is a female donor with breast cancer. Some clones in this sample may be carry-over from other donors' samples.

This clonotype turned up a few times. The chain employs TRBV5-8 and TRBJ2-7; D not certain. Deletions cut 5 bases from V and 4 bases from J, with 31 bases between. Per germline, CDR1 SGHTS and CDR2 YDEGEE. The CDR3 has 19 amino acids. The CDR3 loop is CASRSQLTIDPPRIYEQYF. CDR3 nucleotide sequence: TGTGCCAGCAGGTCGCAGCTAACCATTGATCCCCCCCGGATTTACGAGCAGTACTTC.

This clonotype came up many times. The CDR3, as DNA: TGTGCCAGCAGCCCCCAGGGGATGAGCTCCTACGAGCAGTACTTC. This gives the protein CASSPQGMSSYEQYF. The chain has TRBV11-2 and TRBJ2-7; a weak D match, TRBD1 (6 bases). Trimming took 5 bases from V and 0 from J, leaving 14 bases between them. Per the germline V gene, CDR1 is SGHAT and CDR2 is FQNNGV. CDR3 size: 15 residues.

This clonotype was seen at least ten times. V usage is TRBV12-3 or TRBV12-4 and J usage is TRBJ1-4; the D gene is possibly TRBD1 (5 bases). The CDR3 is 14 amino acids. V was pared by 1 base and J by 7 bases, with 10 bases between. The CDR3 sequence: CASSLGQRGEKLFF. The CDR3, as DNA: TGTGCCAGCAGTTTAGGACAGCGAGGTGAAAAACTGTTTTTT.

This clonotype was recorded at least ten times. The chain joins TRBV5-8 to TRBJ1-6; TRBD1 might be the D (6 bases). Germline assignment: CDR1 SGHTS and CDR2 YDEGEE. The CDR3 is 15 residues long. Between the trimmed V and J ends, which lost 1 base and 9 bases, there was a span of 14 bases. CDR3 region: CASSLITGSGSPLHF. CDR3 nucleotide sequence: TGTGCCAGCAGCTTGATAACAGGGTCGGGTTCACCCCTCCACTTT.

This clonotype was picked up many times. The chain links TRBV10-3 to TRBJ2-3, with D perhaps TRBD2 (6 bases). From germline, CDR1 is ENHRY and CDR2 SYGVKD. Trimming removed 6 bases at V and 4 bases at J, with 14 bases between. The CDR3 runs to 14 residues. DNA for the CDR3: TGTGCCATCAGGCGGGACGGGAGTGCAGATACGCAGTATTTT. Protein sequence: CAIRRDGSADTQYF.

The J gene is TRBJ1-2, the V gene TRBV12-3 or TRBV12-4; D ambiguous. The CDR3 is made up of 15 amino acids. The V end was cut by 5 bases, the J end by 3 bases, with 16 bases between. This CDR3 reads CASSRGPLVDYGYTF. In nucleotides, the CDR3 is TGTGCCAGCAGTCGTGGGCCCCTCGTAGACTATGGCTACACCTTC.

This clonotype appeared many times. The CDR3 DNA is TGTGCCAGCAGCTTATATACTGCGACAGGGGCATACGAGCAGTACTTC. Residues: CASSLYTATGAYEQYF. This sequence joins TRBV7-9 and TRBJ2-7, with 8 bases matching TRBD1. The CDR3 contains 16 residues. The ends lost 2 bases at V and 4 bases at J; junction bases unmatched: 10. Per the germline V gene, CDR1 is SEHNR and CDR2 is FQNEAQ (reference sequence). Full variable domain (rest looked up from reference TRBV7-9 and TRBJ2-7): DTGVSQNPRHKITKRGQNVTFRCDPISEHNRLYWYRQTLGQGPEFLTYFQNEAQLEKSRLLSDRFSAERPKGSFSTLEIQRTEQGDSAMYLCASSLYTATGAYEQYFGPGTRLTVT.

This clonotype was detected many times. The gene calls are TRBV7-3 and TRBJ1-3, with D perhaps matching TRBD1 (5 bases). V was cut by 2 bases and J by 2 bases, with 10 bases left in between. CDR1 is SGHTA and CDR2 is FQGTGA in the germline V gene. This CDR3 has 15 residues. In DNA, the CDR3 is TGTGCCAGCAGCTTAGGGCCAGGGCCTGGAAACACCATATATTTT. Protein sequence: CASSLGPGPGNTIYF.

This clonotype has at least ten counts. The chain carries TRBV3-1 and TRBJ2-3, with D tentatively TRBD2 (5 bases). CDR3 length: 14 amino acids. Germline V lookup: CDR1 LGHDT, CDR2 YNNKEL (reference sequence). V gave up 1 base and J gave up 5 bases, with 10 bases separating them. Here the CDR3 DNA reads TGTGCCAGCAGCCAAGGGCTAGAGGGAGATACGCAGTATTTT. Translating gives CASSQGLEGDTQYF.

Concerning this clonotype itself: One end of the junction varies from germline; a read error may be responsible. The rearrangement joins TRBV7-3 to TRBJ2-7; no clear D. The CDR3 covers 15 residues. Germline CDR1 and CDR2: SGHTA and FQGTGA. The CDR3 DNA sequence: TGTGCCAGCAGCCCTAATGATCCTGCGGCCTACGAGCAGCACTTC. It yields the protein CASSPNDPAAYEQHF.

This clonotype was counted at least ten times. The chain joins TRBV20-1 to TRBJ2-3; the D call may be TRBD1 or TRBD2 (5 bases each). The CDR3 spans 13 residues. The germline gives CDR1 DFQATT, CDR2 SNEGSKA (reference sequence). V lost 5 bases and J lost 4, with 13 bases in between. The CDR3 bases are TGCAGTGCTCAGTGGGGGAGCCCAGATACGCAGTATTTT. This gives the protein CSAQWGSPDTQYF.

This clonotype was found many times. The V gene is TRBV4-1, the J gene TRBJ2-5, with 10 bases fitting TRBD1. The CDR3 spans 16 residues. V trimming: 1 base; J trimming: 2 bases; junction bases outside the gene matches: 4. Germline V gives CDR1 MGHRA, CDR2 YSYEKL. The chain's CDR3 is CASSQGDRGGQETQYF. CDR3 nucleotide sequence: TGCGCCAGCAGCCAAGGGGACAGGGGAGGGCAAGAGACCCAGTACTTC.

Only a few counts were recorded for this clonotype. The chain links TRBV6-1 to TRBJ2-7; D may be TRBD2 (6 bases). Germline CDR1 and CDR2: MNHNS and SASEGT. The CDR3 is 15 amino acids. The V end lost 7 bases, the J end lost 4 bases, and 20 bases lay between the germline ends. The CDR3 protein is CASTPPTSSYYEQYF. For the CDR3, the DNA is TGTGCCAGCACCCCTCCAACTAGCTCCTATTACGAGCAGTACTTC.

This clonotype was seen ten or more times. The chain employs TRBV20-1 and TRBJ1-3, with 9 bases that match TRBD1. With 6 bases clipped from V and 2 bases from J, the junction kept 5 bases outside the gene matches. The CDR3 covers 14 residues. Germline CDR1 DFQATT, CDR2 SNEGSKA (reference sequence). The DNA for the CDR3 is TGCAGTGCAGACACAGGGGGCACTGGAAACACCATATATTTT. As protein: CSADTGGTGNTIYF.

This clonotype was recorded many times. V is TRBV9 and J is TRBJ2-3; D is uncertain. V lost 0 bases and J 2 bases, leaving 13 bases between the germline ends. This CDR3 spans 16 amino acids. CDR1 and CDR2 from the germline V gene are SGDLS and YYNGEE. This chain's CDR3 is CASSVEAWRTTDTQYF. The CDR3 DNA sequence: TGTGCCAGCAGCGTAGAGGCCTGGCGTACCACAGATACGCAGTATTTT.

This clonotype was seen ten or more times. The V call is TRBV9, the J call TRBJ2-3, with D maybe TRBD1 (6 bases). Per germline, CDR1 SGDLS and CDR2 YYNGEE. This CDR3 contains 19 residues. V was trimmed by 4 bases and J by 3 bases, leaving 27 bases between them. The DNA for the CDR3 is TGTGCCAGCAGCCCCAACATCGGTTTGGATCCAGGGGTAACAGATACGCAGTATTTT. Translation gives CASSPNIGLDPGVTDTQYF.

This clonotype was seen a few times. The junction and the germline gene differ at one end; a read error may be behind it. The V gene is TRBV10-3, the J gene TRBJ2-7, with a weak D call TRBD1 (5 bases). The germline CDR1 and CDR2 sequences are ENHRY and SYGVKD. This CDR3 has 16 residues. CDR3 in amino acids: CASSYPGLPNPYEQYF. For the CDR3, the DNA is TGTGCCAGCAGTTACCCAGGGCTACCCAACCCCTACGAGCAGTACTTC.

This clonotype has just one count. One junction end does not reproduce the germline sequence, and a read error may be involved. CDR3 sequence reads: CASSLEGYEQCF. DNA for the CDR3: TGTGCCAGCAGCTTGGAAGGCTACGAGCAGTGCTTC. The chain joins TRBV11-2 to TRBJ2-7; D not certain. Germline V gene data show CDR1 as SGHAT and CDR2 as FQNNGV. This CDR3 region has 12 residues.

Comments on this clonotype: This sequence may be a read error, since a much larger clone differs from it by one base. The gene calls are TRBV7-9 and TRBJ2-7; D is possibly TRBD2 (7 bases). The CDR3 sequence is 16 residues long. Germline CDR1 reads SEHNR; CDR2 reads FQNEAQ (reference sequence). Here the CDR3 DNA reads TGTACCAGCAGTAGTAAGAGCGGGACAAGCTCCTACGAGCAGTACTTC. Translation: CTSSSKSGTSSYEQYF.

This clonotype appeared many times. V usage is TRBV20-1 and J usage is TRBJ1-4; 7 nucleotides line up with TRBD1. CDR3 length: 13 residues. With V trimmed by 5 bases and J by 10 bases, 10 bases remained unmatched. Germline V gene data show CDR1 as DFQATT and CDR2 as SNEGSKA (reference sequence). In DNA form, the CDR3 reads TGCAGTGCTGGTGACAGGGAGTCTGTAAAACTGTTTTTT. This codes for CSAGDRESVKLFF.

This clonotype was seen many times. V is TRBV25-1 and J is TRBJ1-5; 12 nucleotides line up with TRBD1. CDR3 length: 16 amino acids. The V gene's germline CDR1 is MGHDK and CDR2 SYGVNS. Trimming cost V 6 bases and J 7 bases; bases outside gene matches: 10. The CDR3 reads CASSASGTGGRQPQHF. CDR3 nucleotides: TGTGCCAGCAGCGCGTCCGGGACAGGGGGCCGACAGCCCCAGCATTTT.

The chain couples TRBV5-1 to TRBJ2-1; D possibly uses TRBD1 or TRBD2 (5 bases each). Trimming stripped 2 bases from V and 7 bases from J, with 22 bases between. Looked up from germline, CDR1 is SGHRS and CDR2 is YFSETQ. The CDR3 is 17 residues long. The CDR3 sequence is CASSFALPGLAANEQFF. The CDR3 bases are TGCGCCAGCAGCTTCGCCCTCCCGGGGCTCGCAGCGAATGAGCAGTTCTTC.

This clonotype was picked up a small number of times. Just one base apart from a much larger clone, this may be a read error. V usage is TRBV7-2 and J usage is TRBJ1-4; D gene uncertain. The V gene's germline CDR1 is SGHTA and CDR2 FQGNSA. There are 14 residues in the CDR3. The CDR3 sequence is CASSLRATNEKLLF. The CDR3 DNA is TGTGCCAGCAGCTTGAGAGCGACTAATGAAAAACTGCTTTTT.

About this clonotype itself: This may be a read error, as it is one base from a much larger clone. The gene calls are TRBV12-3 or TRBV12-4 and TRBJ2-2; D assignment may be TRBD1 or TRBD2 (5 bases each). The CDR3 loop spans 18 amino acids. Deletions cut 8 bases from V and 3 bases from J, with 25 bases between. This CDR3 is CASVRGASGPTYTGELFF. CDR3 nucleotide sequence: TGTGCCAGCGTGCGTGGGGCCTCGGGGCCAACCTACACCGGGGAGCTGTTTTTT.

About this clonotype itself: Because the CDR3 is missing its conserved closing phenylalanine or tryptophan, this is likely a read error. This chain links TRBV28 with TRBJ1-4; D may be TRBD1 (6 bases). The CDR3 has 16 amino acids. Trimming shortened V by 2 bases and J by 11 bases, and 21 bases separated the two germline ends. Germline CDR1 is MDHEN and CDR2 is SYDVKM. As DNA, the CDR3 is TGTGCCAGCAGTTTAAAGATTGGCAGGGGATTATGGAAACTGTTTGTT. Its translation is CASSLKIGRGLWKLFV.

This clonotype showed up just a few times. The chain links TRBV20-1 to TRBJ2-7; D tentatively reads TRBD1 or TRBD2 (6 bases each). This CDR3 comprises 15 residues. Germline CDR1 and CDR2: DFQATT and SNEGSKA (reference sequence). Trimming shortened V by 3 bases and J by 7 bases, and 22 bases separated the two germline ends. The CDR3, as DNA: TGCAGTGCTAGTGATCGGGAGAGGGGGTTGGGGGAGCAGTACTTC. Translation: CSASDRERGLGEQYF.

In its sample, this clonotype was seen a few times. This chain uses TRBV11-3 with TRBJ2-1, with D possibly TRBD2 on 6 matching bases. The CDR3 totals 12 residues. The germline V gene encodes CDR1 SGHNT and CDR2 YENEEA. The V gene lost 2 bases and the J gene lost 12 bases, with 11 bases spanning the gap. CDR3 DNA sequence: TGTGCCAGCAGCTTATCGGGAGAATCGCAGTTCTTC. It specifies CASSLSGESQFF.

Worth noting for this clonotype: One junction end does not reproduce the germline sequence, and a read error may be involved. This chain connects TRBV10-3 to TRBJ2-6; D call uncertain. Germline CDR1 and CDR2: ENHRY and SYGVKD. The CDR3 consists of 15 residues. The DNA of the CDR3 is TGTACCATCAGTACCCTAGTCGCTGGGGCCAACGTCCTGACTTTC. It encodes CTISTLVAGANVLTF.

This clonotype has more than one count but fewer than ten. The chain recombines TRBV6-2 or TRBV6-3 with TRBJ2-5; TRBD2 agrees at 11 bases. The CDR3 has 17 residues. Looked up from germline, CDR1 is MNHEY and CDR2 is SVGEGT. V shed 4 bases, J shed 6 bases, and the junction held 13 bases outside the gene matches. This CDR3 is CASSSNVLAGGGKTQYF. In DNA form, the CDR3 reads TGTGCCAGCAGTTCCAATGTCTTAGCGGGAGGGGGGAAGACCCAGTACTTC.

This clonotype occurred many times. CDR3 residues: CSASSGSGGELFF. The CDR3 coding sequence is TGCAGTGCTTCAAGCGGGAGTGGCGGGGAGCTGTTTTTT. This chain connects TRBV20-1 to TRBJ2-2, with TRBD2 identical over 8 bases. J gave up 7 bases and V 5 bases, and 6 bases lay outside the gene matches. The CDR3 runs to 13 residues. The germline CDR1 and CDR2 sequences are DFQATT and SNEGSKA (reference sequence).

Comments on this clonotype: The junction departs from the called germline gene at one end, perhaps through a read error. The chain employs TRBV7-2 and TRBJ2-5; a weak D match, TRBD1 (6 bases). Germline loops: CDR1 SGHTA, CDR2 FQGNSA. This CDR3 comprises 17 residues. The CDR3 nucleotides are TGTGCCAGCCGCTTCAGATTGACAGGCGCAATTAAAGAGCCCCAGTACTTC. Encoded protein: CASRFRLTGAIKEPQYF.

This clonotype was detected only a few times. This likely comes from a read error, as the CDR3 has no conserved phenylalanine or tryptophan at its end. The rearrangement joins TRBV29-1 to TRBJ2-5; D is possibly TRBD2 (6 bases). The CDR3 spans 18 residues. Trimming took off 5 bases at V and 5 bases at J, with 30 bases between the two ends. In germline, CDR1 is SQVTM, CDR2 ANQGSEA. The CDR3 DNA reads TGCAGCGTTCTGCCCTATGAAGGACTAAACCTCGTTACGGAGACCCAGTACCTC. This sequence encodes CSVLPYEGLNLVTETQYL.